The 13 T cell receptor beta chains reported below all come from one sample, sequenced in a study of T cell repertoires in cytomegalovirus infection. No antigen is known for these receptors. Via MiXCR, TCRdb re-called the reads, giving one row per CDR3 protein. The repertoire holds fewer than 200,000 distinct CDR3 sequences, with approximately 21% as singletons. Sequenced here: CD8+ T cells from cultured PBMCs, sampled from culture after CMV antigen stimulation. The receptors stem from a human donor in good health (CMV status not recorded). Some clones in this sample may be carry-over from other donors' samples.

This chain links TRBV28 with TRBJ2-1; 11 bases fit TRBD2. CDR3 length: 17 amino acids. The germline gives CDR1 MDHEN, CDR2 SYDVKM. Trimming took 7 bases from V and 1 from J; bases not matched to a gene: 9. CDR3 in DNA: TGTGCCAGCATAGGGGCTAGCGGGGGGTGGTCCTACAATGAGCAGTTCTTC. Translating gives CASIGASGGWSYNEQFF. The full variable domain, rest sourced from reference TRBV28 and TRBJ2-1, is DVKVTQSSRYLVKRTGEKVFLECVQDMDHENMFWYRQDPGLGLRLIYFSYDVKMKEKGDIPEGYSVSREKKERFSLILESASTNQTSMYLCASIGASGGWSYNEQFFGPGTRLTVL.

Only a few counts were recorded for this clonotype. The chain uses TRBV7-2 and TRBJ2-3, with 16 nucleotides matching TRBD2. V shed 0 bases and J 5 bases; nucleotides not matched to a gene: 14. The germline V gene has CDR1 SGHTA and CDR2 FQGNSA. The CDR3 loop spans 21 amino acids. CDR3 nucleotide sequence: TGTGCCAGCAGCTTAGCCTCGGGACTAGCGGGGGGGCAACGGGTGTTAGATACGCAGTATTTT. This sequence encodes CASSLASGLAGGQRVLDTQYF.

DNA for the CDR3: TGCGCCAGCTTAGGGGTGGGCCCTGAAGCTTTCTTT. Its protein product is CASLGVGPEAFF. The rearrangement uses TRBV4-1 and TRBJ1-1, with D perhaps matching TRBD1 (5 bases). Germline V CDR1 and CDR2: MGHRA, YSYEKL. Trimming left V 8 bases short and J 6 bases short, with 13 bases between. CDR3 length: 12 amino acids.

The V call is TRBV7-2, the J call TRBJ2-1, with D possibly matching TRBD1 (5 bases). The V end was cut by 5 bases, the J end by 6 bases, with 14 bases between. The V gene's germline CDR1 is SGHTA and CDR2 FQGNSA. This CDR3 comprises 14 residues. CDR3 residues: CASSLRERVNEQFF. As DNA, the CDR3 is TGTGCCAGCAGCCTCAGGGAAAGGGTCAATGAGCAGTTCTTC.

The sample holds a few counts of this clonotype. This sequence joins TRBV7-9 and TRBJ2-3; D is perhaps TRBD1 or TRBD2 (6 bases each). Germline V gene data show CDR1 as SEHNR and CDR2 as FQNEAQ (reference sequence). This CDR3 is 15 amino acids long. Deletions cut 2 bases from V and 5 bases from J, with 14 bases between. The CDR3 DNA sequence: TGTGCCAGCAGCTTATTTGGGGGGCCGGGAGATACGCAGTATTTT. Protein sequence: CASSLFGGPGDTQYF.

This clonotype was seen ten or more times. V usage is TRBV7-6 and J usage is TRBJ2-4, with 16 nucleotides matching TRBD2. Trimming cost V 5 bases and J 5 bases; bases outside gene matches: 9. The V gene's germline CDR1 is SGHVS and CDR2 FNYEAQ. CDR3 size: 18 residues. CDR3 residues: CASSEGLAGGQGENIQYF. CDR3 in DNA: TGTGCCAGCAGCGAGGGACTAGCGGGGGGGCAGGGGGAAAACATTCAGTACTTC.

This clonotype was detected many times. The chain carries TRBV19 and TRBJ1-1; D remains ambiguous. The germline V gene has CDR1 LNHDA and CDR2 SQIVND (reference sequence). The V and J ends lost 9 bases and 0 bases respectively, with 11 bases between them. This CDR3 contains 13 residues. The CDR3 loop is CASLPGMNTEAFF. For the CDR3, the DNA is TGTGCCAGCCTCCCGGGCATGAACACTGAAGCTTTCTTT.

The chain combines TRBV6-2 or TRBV6-3 with TRBJ1-2; no clear D. The CDR3 consists of 16 residues. The V and J ends lost 7 bases and 0 bases respectively, with 18 bases between them. Germline V CDR1 and CDR2: MNHEY, SVGEGT. The CDR3 nucleotides read TGTGCCAGCACCCTCCGGCGGGGAACGTCTAACTATGGCTACACCTTC. Translating gives CASTLRRGTSNYGYTF.

V gene TRBV6-1 combines with J gene TRBJ1-1, with TRBD1 as a possible D gene (5 bases). The CDR3 has 15 residues. Germline CDR1 and CDR2: MNHNS and SASEGT. The V gene lost 2 bases and the J gene lost 3 bases, with 13 bases spanning the gap. Written as DNA, the CDR3 is TGTGCCAGCAGTGAAAATGCGGCAGGGTACACTGAAGCTTTCTTT. It is translated as CASSENAAGYTEAFF.

The rearrangement joins TRBV11-2 to TRBJ2-5, with no clear D. CDR1 is SGHAT and CDR2 is FQNNGV in the germline V gene. There are 15 residues in the CDR3. The V end lost 0 bases, the J end lost 9 bases, and 17 bases lay between the germline ends. CDR3 sequence (DNA): TGTGCCAGCAGCTTAGATCGTCTCGGTTCGCGTCCCCAGTACTTC. Amino acids: CASSLDRLGSRPQYF. Full variable domain (missing parts from reference TRBV11-2 and TRBJ2-5): EAGVAQSPRYKIIEKRQSVAFWCNPISGHATLYWYQQILGQGPKLLIQFQNNGVVDDSQLPKDRFSAERLKGVDSTLKIQPAKLEDSAVYLCASSLDRLGSRPQYFGPGTRLLVL.

By proportion, this clonotype is medium-sized. J is TRBJ1-5 and V is TRBV4-1; D remains ambiguous. Trimming removed 1 base from V and 5 bases from J, with 9 bases in between. The CDR3 is 14 amino acids. Germline V gene sequence: CDR1 MGHRA, CDR2 YSYEKL. Written as DNA, the CDR3 is TGCGCCAGCAGCCAAGCGGGCGCCGATCAGCCCCAGCATTTT. Translated, it gives CASSQAGADQPQHF.

This clonotype was seen a handful of times. V and J are TRBV12-5 and TRBJ1-2; maybe TRBD1 (6 bases). Germline V gene lookup returns CDR1 LGHNT and CDR2 FRNRAP. V lost 0 bases to trimming and J lost 6 bases, with 20 bases between them. The CDR3 consists of 17 residues. CDR3 nucleotides: TGTGCTAGTGGTTTGGTACCGGACAGCCTTCTGGGGCATGGCTACACCTTC. Its protein product is CASGLVPDSLLGHGYTF.

This clonotype was counted only a few times. The genes are TRBV7-8 and TRBJ2-7, with D perhaps given as TRBD1 or TRBD2 (5 bases each). The CDR3 has 14 amino acids. Trimming cost V 8 bases and J 3 bases, with 17 bases left between them. Germline V CDR1 and CDR2: SGHVS, FQNEAQ. CDR3 in amino acids: CASVGDRDSYEQYF. The CDR3 coding sequence is TGTGCCAGCGTGGGGGACCGAGACAGCTACGAGCAGTACTTC.